These T cell receptor beta chains were read from a single sample in a study of cytomegalovirus exposure and HLA in healthy donors. This table comes from immunoSEQ multiplex PCR, and its TCRdb copy is limited to in-frame clones, with some not included. The profile covers around 130,000 clones, with approximately 72% appearing a single time and roughly 1.4% taken by the ten largest. The material sequenced was PBMCs. The receptors stem from a man aged 18 to 35 in good health and CMV-seronegative. CDR3s include the opening cysteine and the closing phenylalanine or tryptophan. D genes are given only for firm matches. Clone size is shown for a subset of rows, as once, few, many or a class of expanded clone.

J gene: TRBJ1-1
D gene: NA
V gene: TRBV10-3
clone size: NA
CDR3 length: 11
CDR3 protein: CATVMNTEAFF
CDR3 DNA: TGTGCCACGGTCATGAACACTGAAGCTTTCTTT

J gene: TRBJ2-5
D gene: TRBD1
V gene: TRBV30
clone size: NA
CDR3 length: 15
CDR3 protein: CAWSVQGTGLRTQYF
CDR3 DNA: TGTGCCTGGAGTGTACAGGGGACAGGGTTAAGGACCCAGTACTTC

J gene: TRBJ2-7
D gene: NA
V gene: TRBV30
clone size: few
CDR3 length: 14
CDR3 protein: CAWSVSDLTYEQYF
CDR3 DNA: TGTGCCTGGAGTGTCTCAGACTTAACCTACGAGCAGTACTTC

J gene: TRBJ1-2
D gene: NA
V gene: TRBV5-6
clone size: NA
CDR3 length: 15
CDR3 protein: CASSWPGYSNYGYTF
CDR3 DNA: TGTGCCAGCAGCTGGCCAGGGTACAGTAACTATGGCTACACCTTC

J gene: TRBJ1-2
D gene: TRBD1
V gene: TRBV29-1
clone size: NA
CDR3 length: 13
CDR3 protein: CSVYGTATSGYTF
CDR3 DNA: TGCAGCGTCTACGGGACAGCTACCTCGGGCTACACCTTC

J gene: TRBJ2-1
D gene: TRBD1
V gene: TRBV6-5
clone size: few
CDR3 length: 15
CDR3 protein: CASSYPGQGGNEQFF
CDR3 DNA: TGTGCCAGCAGTTACCCGGGACAGGGAGGCAATGAGCAGTTCTTC

J gene: TRBJ2-7
D gene: NA
V gene: TRBV18
clone size: NA
CDR3 length: 12
CDR3 protein: CASSPGTYEQYF
CDR3 DNA: TGTGCCAGCTCACCCGGTACCTACGAGCAGTACTTC

J gene: TRBJ1-1
D gene: NA
V gene: TRBV9
clone size: NA
CDR3 length: 13
CDR3 protein: CASSVDGFTEAFF
CDR3 DNA: TGTGCCAGCAGCGTAGACGGTTTTACTGAAGCTTTCTTT

J gene: TRBJ1-1
D gene: NA
V gene: TRBV5-6
clone size: NA
CDR3 length: 13
CDR3 protein: CASSLTVVTEAFF
CDR3 DNA: TGTGCCAGCAGCTTGACAGTAGTCACTGAAGCTTTCTTT

J gene: TRBJ1-2
D gene: NA
V gene: TRBV5-4
clone size: once
CDR3 length: 12
CDR3 protein: CASSFPDYGYTF
CDR3 DNA: TGTGCCAGCAGCTTTCCGGACTATGGCTACACCTTC

J gene: TRBJ2-3
D gene: TRBD1
V gene: TRBV10-2
clone size: NA
CDR3 length: 15
CDR3 protein: CASTWRDRGTDTQYF
CDR3 DNA: TGCGCCAGCACCTGGAGGGACAGGGGAACAGATACGCAGTATTTT

J gene: TRBJ1-2
D gene: NA
V gene: TRBV28
clone size: NA
CDR3 length: 13
CDR3 protein: CASSFVQNYGYTF
CDR3 DNA: TGTGCCAGCAGTTTCGTACAAAACTATGGCTACACCTTC

J gene: TRBJ2-1
D gene: TRBD2
V gene: TRBV29-1
clone size: NA
CDR3 length: 14
CDR3 protein: CSVVTSGSYNEQFF
CDR3 DNA: TGCAGCGTTGTGACTAGCGGGAGCTACAATGAGCAGTTCTTC

J gene: TRBJ2-1
D gene: TRBD1
V gene: TRBV9
clone size: NA
CDR3 length: 14
CDR3 protein: CASSITDREYEQFF
CDR3 DNA: TGTGCCAGCAGCATTACGGACAGGGAGTATGAGCAGTTCTTC

J gene: TRBJ2-7
D gene: TRBD2
V gene: TRBV29-1
clone size: NA
CDR3 length: 13
CDR3 protein: CSVLTGRTYEQYF
CDR3 DNA: TGCAGCGTACTTACCGGGAGGACCTACGAGCAGTACTTC

J gene: TRBJ1-2
D gene: NA
V gene: TRBV5-6
clone size: once
CDR3 length: 16
CDR3 protein: CASSLYDRHGNYGYTF
CDR3 DNA: TGTGCCAGCAGCTTATACGACAGGCATGGAAACTATGGCTACACCTTC

J gene: TRBJ1-1
D gene: TRBD1
V gene: TRBV10-3
clone size: few
CDR3 length: 12
CDR3 protein: CASTGGAAEAFF
CDR3 DNA: TGTGCCAGCACAGGGGGCGCGGCTGAAGCTTTCTTT

J gene: TRBJ2-3
D gene: TRBD1
V gene: TRBV23-1
clone size: few
CDR3 length: 15
CDR3 protein: CASSQSGQGTDTQYF
CDR3 DNA: TGCGCCAGCAGTCAATCGGGACAGGGCACAGATACGCAGTATTTT

J gene: TRBJ1-2
D gene: NA
V gene: TRBV5-6
clone size: NA
CDR3 length: 13
CDR3 protein: CASSFTQGHGYTF
CDR3 DNA: TGTGCCAGCAGCTTTACTCAGGGTCATGGCTACACCTTC

J gene: TRBJ2-3
D gene: TRBD2
V gene: TRBV7-3
clone size: NA
CDR3 length: 14
CDR3 protein: CASSQAGGTDTQYF
CDR3 DNA: TGTGCCAGCAGCCAAGCGGGGGGCACAGATACGCAGTATTTT

J gene: TRBJ1-3
D gene: NA
V gene: TRBV7-9
clone size: few
CDR3 length: 14
CDR3 protein: CASSLASSGNTIYF
CDR3 DNA: TGTGCCAGCAGCCTTGCGAGCTCTGGAAACACCATATATTTT

J gene: TRBJ1-1
D gene: TRBD1
V gene: TRBV7-9
clone size: NA
CDR3 length: 17
CDR3 protein: CASSLRQGRLLGTEAFF
CDR3 DNA: TGTGCCAGCAGCCTCCGACAGGGGCGGTTGTTGGGGACTGAAGCTTTCTTT

J gene: TRBJ1-2
D gene: NA
V gene: TRBV7-8
clone size: NA
CDR3 length: 15
CDR3 protein: CASSLSPGGSGGYTF
CDR3 DNA: TGTGCCAGCAGCTTAAGTCCCGGAGGGAGCGGGGGCTACACCTTC

J gene: TRBJ1-1
D gene: NA
V gene: TRBV4-2
clone size: few
CDR3 length: 16
CDR3 protein: CASSQDQQVWKTEAFF
CDR3 DNA: TGTGCCAGCAGCCAAGATCAACAGGTTTGGAAGACTGAAGCTTTCTTT

J gene: TRBJ1-4
D gene: NA
V gene: TRBV9
clone size: NA
CDR3 length: 15
CDR3 protein: CASSVGGRVEEKLFF
CDR3 DNA: TGTGCCAGCAGCGTAGGTGGCAGGGTGGAAGAAAAACTGTTTTTT

J gene: TRBJ2-1
D gene: TRBD2
V gene: TRBV5-1
clone size: NA
CDR3 length: 14
CDR3 protein: CASSFGTRPNEQFF
CDR3 DNA: TGCGCCAGCAGCTTCGGGACTAGGCCCAATGAGCAGTTCTTC

J gene: TRBJ2-1
D gene: TRBD1
V gene: TRBV18
clone size: few
CDR3 length: 15
CDR3 protein: CASSPLGGTYNEQFF
CDR3 DNA: TGTGCCAGCTCACCACTAGGGGGCACCTACAATGAGCAGTTCTTC

J gene: TRBJ2-7
D gene: TRBD1
V gene: TRBV5-4
clone size: NA
CDR3 length: 13
CDR3 protein: CASSPWTGREQYF
CDR3 DNA: TGTGCCAGCAGCCCGTGGACAGGGAGGGAGCAGTACTTC

J gene: TRBJ2-5
D gene: NA
V gene: TRBV28
clone size: few
CDR3 length: 15
CDR3 protein: CASSLALGSQETQYF
CDR3 DNA: TGTGCCAGCAGTTTGGCCTTGGGCAGCCAAGAGACCCAGTACTTC

J gene: TRBJ2-7
D gene: TRBD2
V gene: TRBV18
clone size: few
CDR3 length: 16
CDR3 protein: CASSPRRTSGKGEQYF
CDR3 DNA: TGTGCCAGCTCACCCCGCCGGACTAGCGGTAAGGGTGAGCAGTACTTC

J gene: TRBJ1-5
D gene: TRBD1
V gene: TRBV30
clone size: NA
CDR3 length: 14
CDR3 protein: CAWSTGTGNQPRHF
CDR3 DNA: TGTGCCTGGTCAACAGGGACAGGCAATCAGCCCCGGCATTTT

J gene: TRBJ2-7
D gene: TRBD2
V gene: TRBV4-2
clone size: few
CDR3 length: 15
CDR3 protein: CASSQDLAGGYEQYF
CDR3 DNA: TGTGCCAGCAGCCAAGATCTAGCGGGGGGTTACGAGCAGTACTTC

J gene: TRBJ2-3
D gene: NA
V gene: TRBV4-2
clone size: NA
CDR3 length: 17
CDR3 protein: CASSQTGQGGGTDTQYF
CDR3 DNA: TGTGCCAGCAGCCAAACCGGGCAGGGTGGTGGCACAGATACGCAGTATTTT

J gene: TRBJ2-1
D gene: NA
V gene: TRBV29-1
clone size: NA
CDR3 length: 16
CDR3 protein: CSVPLPRRGTYNEQFF
CDR3 DNA: TGCAGCGTTCCCTTGCCAAGGAGGGGAACCTACAATGAGCAGTTCTTC

J gene: TRBJ2-1
D gene: TRBD1
V gene: TRBV29-1
clone size: NA
CDR3 length: 14
CDR3 protein: CSGGTAFSYNEQFF
CDR3 DNA: TGCAGCGGAGGGACAGCGTTCTCCTACAATGAGCAGTTCTTC

J gene: TRBJ2-1
D gene: TRBD2
V gene: TRBV28
clone size: NA
CDR3 length: 14
CDR3 protein: CASSPAGAYNEQFF
CDR3 DNA: TGTGCCAGCAGCCCAGCGGGGGCCTACAATGAGCAGTTCTTC

J gene: TRBJ1-2
D gene: NA
V gene: TRBV27
clone size: NA
CDR3 length: 14
CDR3 protein: CASSSLGQGHGYTF
CDR3 DNA: TGTGCCAGCTCCTCTTTGGGGCAGGGCCATGGCTACACCTTC

J gene: TRBJ1-3
D gene: NA
V gene: TRBV4-1
clone size: few
CDR3 length: 16
CDR3 protein: CASSQAGPSSGNTIYF
CDR3 DNA: TGCGCCAGCAGCCAAGCAGGTCCCAGCTCTGGAAACACCATATATTTT

J gene: TRBJ2-7
D gene: TRBD1
V gene: TRBV14
clone size: NA
CDR3 length: 14
CDR3 protein: CASSQETGFDEQYF
CDR3 DNA: TGTGCCAGCAGCCAAGAGACAGGGTTCGACGAGCAGTACTTC

J gene: TRBJ2-1
D gene: TRBD2
V gene: TRBV18
clone size: NA
CDR3 length: 15
CDR3 protein: CASSQLAGGDNEQFF
CDR3 DNA: TGTGCCAGCTCACAACTAGCGGGGGGGGACAATGAGCAGTTCTTC

J gene: TRBJ2-7
D gene: NA
V gene: TRBV11-2
clone size: NA
CDR3 length: 13
CDR3 protein: CASSHRFGDEQYF
CDR3 DNA: TGTGCCAGCAGTCACAGGTTTGGGGACGAGCAGTACTTC

J gene: TRBJ1-1
D gene: NA
V gene: TRBV28
clone size: once
CDR3 length: 16
CDR3 protein: CASSFRQGFTNTEAFF
CDR3 DNA: TGTGCCAGCAGTTTTCGGCAGGGGTTTACGAACACTGAAGCTTTCTTT

J gene: TRBJ2-2
D gene: NA
V gene: TRBV19
clone size: NA
CDR3 length: 14
CDR3 protein: CASSILPGSGELFF
CDR3 DNA: TGTGCCAGTAGTATCCTCCCCGGGAGCGGGGAGCTGTTTTTT

J gene: TRBJ2-5
D gene: TRBD2
V gene: TRBV7-2
clone size: NA
CDR3 length: 15
CDR3 protein: CASSPRTSVRETQYF
CDR3 DNA: TGTGCCAGCAGCCCGCGGACTAGCGTACGAGAGACCCAGTACTTC

J gene: TRBJ2-1
D gene: TRBD1
V gene: TRBV27
clone size: NA
CDR3 length: 17
CDR3 protein: CASSLRRTGSGKDEQFF
CDR3 DNA: TGTGCCAGCAGTTTACGGAGGACAGGGTCGGGGAAGGATGAGCAGTTCTTC

J gene: TRBJ1-1
D gene: NA
V gene: TRBV6-6
clone size: NA
CDR3 length: 12
CDR3 protein: CASSYFSEAAFF
CDR3 DNA: TGTGCCAGCAGTTACTTTTCGGAGGCGGCTTTCTTT

J gene: TRBJ1-1
D gene: TRBD1
V gene: TRBV5-1
clone size: NA
CDR3 length: 17
CDR3 protein: CASRDREGLGVNTEAFF
CDR3 DNA: TGCGCCAGCCGAGACAGGGAAGGACTGGGGGTGAACACTGAAGCTTTCTTT

J gene: TRBJ1-2
D gene: NA
V gene: TRBV15
clone size: NA
CDR3 length: 14
CDR3 protein: CATSRALPTRGYTF
CDR3 DNA: TGTGCCACCAGCAGAGCCCTACCTACCCGGGGCTACACCTTC

J gene: TRBJ2-2
D gene: NA
V gene: TRBV6-5
clone size: few
CDR3 length: 12
CDR3 protein: CASSYLPGELFF
CDR3 DNA: TGTGCCAGCAGTTACCTTCCCGGGGAGCTGTTTTTT

J gene: TRBJ2-2
D gene: TRBD2
V gene: TRBV12-5
clone size: NA
CDR3 length: 18
CDR3 protein: CASGLVLGSGRYTGELFF
CDR3 DNA: TGTGCTAGTGGTTTGGTACTTGGTAGCGGGAGGTATACCGGGGAGCTGTTTTTT

J gene: TRBJ2-1
D gene: NA
V gene: TRBV11-2
clone size: NA
CDR3 length: 14
CDR3 protein: CASSSTRRYNEQFF
CDR3 DNA: TGTGCCAGCAGCTCGACCAGGAGGTACAATGAGCAGTTCTTC

J gene: TRBJ2-2
D gene: NA
V gene: TRBV28
clone size: NA
CDR3 length: 13
CDR3 protein: CASSLLAGGELFF
CDR3 DNA: TGTGCCAGCAGTTTATTGGCAGGCGGGGAGCTGTTTTTT

J gene: TRBJ2-7
D gene: NA
V gene: TRBV6-6
clone size: few
CDR3 length: 13
CDR3 protein: CASSPGGQYEQYF
CDR3 DNA: TGTGCCAGCAGCCCAGGGGGGCAATACGAGCAGTACTTC

J gene: TRBJ1-2
D gene: TRBD1
V gene: TRBV7-6
clone size: few
CDR3 length: 14
CDR3 protein: CASSPRTGIDGYTF
CDR3 DNA: TGTGCCAGCAGCCCCAGGACAGGGATTGATGGCTACACCTTC

J gene: TRBJ2-2
D gene: TRBD2
V gene: TRBV29-1
clone size: NA
CDR3 length: 16
CDR3 protein: CSVTTSGGPNTGELFF
CDR3 DNA: TGCAGCGTTACGACTAGCGGGGGGCCAAACACCGGGGAGCTGTTTTTT

J gene: TRBJ1-2
D gene: TRBD1
V gene: TRBV7-9
clone size: NA
CDR3 length: 16
CDR3 protein: CASSLAGDRADYGYTF
CDR3 DNA: TGTGCCAGCAGCTTAGCGGGGGACAGGGCTGACTATGGCTACACCTTC

J gene: TRBJ2-5
D gene: NA
V gene: TRBV29-1
clone size: NA
CDR3 length: 13
CDR3 protein: CSAATRDFETQYF
CDR3 DNA: TGCAGCGCCGCGACTAGGGACTTCGAGACCCAGTACTTC

J gene: TRBJ1-3
D gene: NA
V gene: TRBV5-5
clone size: few
CDR3 length: 14
CDR3 protein: CASSFPGAGNTIYF
CDR3 DNA: TGTGCCAGCAGCTTTCCAGGGGCTGGAAACACCATATATTTT

J gene: TRBJ1-2
D gene: NA
V gene: TRBV19
clone size: NA
CDR3 length: 15
CDR3 protein: CASSMSGTPSYGYTF
CDR3 DNA: TGTGCCAGTAGTATGTCCGGGACACCCTCGTATGGCTACACCTTC